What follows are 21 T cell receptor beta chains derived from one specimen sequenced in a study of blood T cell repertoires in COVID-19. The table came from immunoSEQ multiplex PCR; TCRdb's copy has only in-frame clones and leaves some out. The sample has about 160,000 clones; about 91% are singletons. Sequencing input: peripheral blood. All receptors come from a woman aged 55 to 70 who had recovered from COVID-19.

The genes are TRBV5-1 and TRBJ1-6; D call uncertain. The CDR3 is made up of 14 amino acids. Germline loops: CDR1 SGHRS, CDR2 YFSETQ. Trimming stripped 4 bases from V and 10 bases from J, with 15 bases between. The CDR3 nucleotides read TGCGCCAGCAGCCCGGACCCGGGAAGCTCACCCCTCCACTTT. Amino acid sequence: CASSPDPGSSPLHF.

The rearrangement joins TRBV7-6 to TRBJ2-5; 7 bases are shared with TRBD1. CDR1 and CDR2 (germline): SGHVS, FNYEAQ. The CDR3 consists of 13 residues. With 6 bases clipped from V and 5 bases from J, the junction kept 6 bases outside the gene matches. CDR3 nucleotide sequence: TGTGCCAGCAGTTCCCGCAGGGGGGAGACCCAGTACTTC. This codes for CASSSRRGETQYF. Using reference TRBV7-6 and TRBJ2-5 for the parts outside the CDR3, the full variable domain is GAGVSQSPRYKVTKRGQDVALRCDPISGHVSLYWYRQALGQGPEFLTYFNYEAQQDKSGLPNDRFSAERPEGSISTLTIQRTEQRDSAMYRCASSSRRGETQYFGPGTRLLVL.

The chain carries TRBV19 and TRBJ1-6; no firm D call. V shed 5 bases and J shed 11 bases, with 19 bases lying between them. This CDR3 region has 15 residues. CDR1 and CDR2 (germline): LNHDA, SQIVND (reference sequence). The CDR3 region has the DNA TGTGCCAGTAGTTCTTGGACGGCCCACGGGACACCCCTCCACTTT. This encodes CASSSWTAHGTPLHF.

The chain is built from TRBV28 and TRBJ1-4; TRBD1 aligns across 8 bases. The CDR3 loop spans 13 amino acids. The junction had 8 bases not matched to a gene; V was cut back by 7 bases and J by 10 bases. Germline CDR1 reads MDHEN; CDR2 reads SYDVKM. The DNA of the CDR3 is TGTGCCAGCATGAGGGCAGGGGGCGGAAAACTGTTTTTT. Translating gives CASMRAGGGKLFF.

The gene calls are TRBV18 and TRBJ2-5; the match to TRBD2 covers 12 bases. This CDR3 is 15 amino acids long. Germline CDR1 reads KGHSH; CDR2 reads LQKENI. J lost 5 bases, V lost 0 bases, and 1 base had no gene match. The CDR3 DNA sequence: TGTGCCAGCTCACCACCCGGACTAGCGGGGGAGACCCAGTACTTC. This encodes CASSPPGLAGETQYF.

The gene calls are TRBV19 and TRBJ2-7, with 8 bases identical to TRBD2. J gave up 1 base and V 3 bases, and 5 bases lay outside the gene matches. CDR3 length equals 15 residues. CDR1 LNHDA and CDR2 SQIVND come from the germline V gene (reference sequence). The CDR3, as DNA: TGTGCCAGTAGTATTAGGGGCGGGGGGTCCTACGAGCAGTACTTC. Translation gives CASSIRGGGSYEQYF.

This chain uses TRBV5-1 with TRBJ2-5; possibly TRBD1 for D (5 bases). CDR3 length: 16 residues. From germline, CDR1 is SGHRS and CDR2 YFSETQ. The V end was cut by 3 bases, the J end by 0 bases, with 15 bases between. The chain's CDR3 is CASSSTAQQDQETQYF. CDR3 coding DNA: TGCGCCAGCAGCTCGACCGCCCAACAGGACCAAGAGACCCAGTACTTC.

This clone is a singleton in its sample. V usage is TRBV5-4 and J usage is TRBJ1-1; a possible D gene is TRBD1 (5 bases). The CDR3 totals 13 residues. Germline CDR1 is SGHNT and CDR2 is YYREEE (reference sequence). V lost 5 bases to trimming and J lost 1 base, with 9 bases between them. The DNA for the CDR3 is TGTGCCAGCAGGCCAGGACAGAACACTGAAGCTTTCTTT. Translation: CASRPGQNTEAFF.

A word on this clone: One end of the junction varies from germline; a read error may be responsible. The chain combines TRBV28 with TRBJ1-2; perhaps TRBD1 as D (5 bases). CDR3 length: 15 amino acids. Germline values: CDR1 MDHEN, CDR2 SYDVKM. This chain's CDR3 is CASSLVAGFNDGYTF. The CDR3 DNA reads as TGTGCCAGCAGTTTGGTGGCAGGGTTTAACGATGGCTACACCTTC.

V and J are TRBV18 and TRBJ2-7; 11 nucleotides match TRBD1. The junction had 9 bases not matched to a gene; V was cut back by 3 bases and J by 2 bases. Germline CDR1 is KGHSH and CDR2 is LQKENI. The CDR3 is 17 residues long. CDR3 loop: CASSPATGTGGAYEQYF. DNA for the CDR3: TGTGCCAGCTCACCCGCTACCGGGACAGGGGGGGCCTACGAGCAGTACTTC.

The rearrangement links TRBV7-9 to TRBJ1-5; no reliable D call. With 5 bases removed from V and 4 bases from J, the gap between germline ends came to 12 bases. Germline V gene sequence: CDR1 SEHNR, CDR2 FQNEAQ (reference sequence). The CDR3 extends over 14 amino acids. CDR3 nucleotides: TGTGCCAGCAGCGAGGCGTCGGGTAATCAGCCCCAGCATTTT. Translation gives CASSEASGNQPQHF.

In DNA form, the CDR3 reads TGTGCCAGCAGCTTTTCGCAGGGGGCCCAAGAGACCCAGTACTTC. As protein: CASSFSQGAQETQYF. This chain joins TRBV7-6 and TRBJ2-5; 8 nucleotides match TRBD1. CDR1 is SGHVS and CDR2 is FNYEAQ in the germline V gene. The junction had 4 bases not matched to a gene; V was cut back by 3 bases and J by 1 base. The CDR3 consists of 15 residues.

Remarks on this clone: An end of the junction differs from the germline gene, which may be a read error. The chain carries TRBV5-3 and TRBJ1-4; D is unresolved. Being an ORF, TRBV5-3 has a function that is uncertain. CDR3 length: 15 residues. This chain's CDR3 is CTRTLVGGWREKLFF. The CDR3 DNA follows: TGTACCAGAACCTTGGTGGGAGGTTGGAGGGAAAAACTGTTTTTT.

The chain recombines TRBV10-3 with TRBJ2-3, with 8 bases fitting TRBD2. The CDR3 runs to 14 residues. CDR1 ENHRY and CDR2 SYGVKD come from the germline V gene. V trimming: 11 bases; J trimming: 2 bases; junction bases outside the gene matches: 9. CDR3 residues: CASREGVPTDTQYF. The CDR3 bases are TGTGCCTCCCGGGAGGGGGTTCCCACAGATACGCAGTATTTT.

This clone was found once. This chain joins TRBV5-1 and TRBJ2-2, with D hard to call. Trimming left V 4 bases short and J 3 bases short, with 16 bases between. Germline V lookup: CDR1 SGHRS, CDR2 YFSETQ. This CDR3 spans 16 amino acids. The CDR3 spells CASSPAAPTDTGELFF. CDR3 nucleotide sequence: TGCGCCAGCAGCCCCGCCGCCCCAACGGACACCGGGGAGCTGTTTTTT.

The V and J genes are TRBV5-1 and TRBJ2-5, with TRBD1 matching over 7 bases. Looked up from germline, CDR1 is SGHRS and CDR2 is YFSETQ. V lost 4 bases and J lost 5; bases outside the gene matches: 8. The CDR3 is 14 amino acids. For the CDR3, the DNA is TGCGCCAGCAGCCTTGGACAGGATCGGGAGACCCAGTACTTC. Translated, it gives CASSLGQDRETQYF.

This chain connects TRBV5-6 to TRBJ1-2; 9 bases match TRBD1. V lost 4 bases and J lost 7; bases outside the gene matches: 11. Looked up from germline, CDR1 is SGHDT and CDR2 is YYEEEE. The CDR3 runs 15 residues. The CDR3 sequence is CASSGTGLGVLGYTF. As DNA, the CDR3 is TGTGCCAGCAGCGGGACAGGGCTAGGGGTACTTGGCTACACCTTC.

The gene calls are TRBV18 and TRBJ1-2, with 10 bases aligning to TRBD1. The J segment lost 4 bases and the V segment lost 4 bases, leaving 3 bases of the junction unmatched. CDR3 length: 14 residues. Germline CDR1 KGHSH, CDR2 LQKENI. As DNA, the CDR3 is TGTGCCAGCTCACTCGGGACAGGGGCCTATGGCTACACCTTC. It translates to CASSLGTGAYGYTF. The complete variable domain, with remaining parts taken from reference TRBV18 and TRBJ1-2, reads NAGVMQNPRHLVRRRGQEARLRCSPMKGHSHVYWYRQLPEEGLKFMVYLQKENIIDESGMPKERFSAEFPKEGPSILRIQQVVRGDSAAYFCASSLGTGAYGYTFGSGTRLTVV.

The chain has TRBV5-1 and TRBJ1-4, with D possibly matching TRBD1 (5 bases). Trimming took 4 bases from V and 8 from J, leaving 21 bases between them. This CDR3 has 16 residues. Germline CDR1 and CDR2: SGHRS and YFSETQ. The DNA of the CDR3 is TGCGCCAGCAGCCCGGGCGGTGGTAGGGGTACGGAAAAACTGTTTTTT. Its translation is CASSPGGGRGTEKLFF.

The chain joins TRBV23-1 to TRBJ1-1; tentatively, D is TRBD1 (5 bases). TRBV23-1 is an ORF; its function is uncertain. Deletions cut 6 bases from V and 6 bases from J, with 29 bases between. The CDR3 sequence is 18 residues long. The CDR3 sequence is CASRPEDGQGEVVAEAFF. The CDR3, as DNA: TGCGCCAGCAGGCCTGAGGATGGCCAGGGCGAGGTTGTCGCTGAAGCTTTCTTT.

CDR3 amino acids: CASSQDRVSSPLHF. In nucleotides, the CDR3 is TGTGCCAGCAGCCAGGACAGGGTGAGTTCACCCCTCCACTTT. This rearrangement joins TRBV5-4 to TRBJ1-6; 8 nucleotides agree with TRBD1. Trimming removed 4 bases from V and 9 bases from J; junction bases left unmatched: 6. CDR3 size: 14 residues. Germline assignment: CDR1 SGHNT and CDR2 YYREEE (reference sequence).